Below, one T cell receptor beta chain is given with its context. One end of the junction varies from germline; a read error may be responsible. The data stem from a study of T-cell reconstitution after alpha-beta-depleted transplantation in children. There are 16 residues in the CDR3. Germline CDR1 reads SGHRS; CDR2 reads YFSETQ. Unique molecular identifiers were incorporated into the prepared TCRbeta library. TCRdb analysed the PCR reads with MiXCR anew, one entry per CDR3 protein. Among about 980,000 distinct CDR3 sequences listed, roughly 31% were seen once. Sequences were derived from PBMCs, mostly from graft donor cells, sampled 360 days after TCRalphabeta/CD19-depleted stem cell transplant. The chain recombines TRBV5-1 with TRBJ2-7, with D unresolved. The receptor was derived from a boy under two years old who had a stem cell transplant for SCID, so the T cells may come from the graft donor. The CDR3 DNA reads TGCGCCAGCAGCTTGTCTTTCAGCCAAGCCTCCCACGAGCAGTACTTC. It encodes CASSLSFSQASHEQYF.